These 15 T cell receptor beta chains originate from one sample sequenced in a study of CD8+ T cells in alopecia areata. Investigators isolated RNA and reverse transcribed it into cDNA to act as the sequencing template. Method: immunoSEQ multiplex PCR; TCRdb's copy keeps in-frame clones and lacks some. The sample holds 100,000 to 120,000 clones; 50% to 60% are singletons and the top ten take around 23%. The sample comprised NKG2D-low CD8+ T cells sorted from blood. Receptors were obtained from a human donor with alopecia areata.

The chain joins TRBV20-1 to TRBJ2-7, with D tentatively TRBD1 (5 bases). CDR3 length equals 11 residues. Looked up from germline, CDR1 is DFQATT and CDR2 is SNEGSKA (reference sequence). V was cut by 6 bases and J by 4 bases, with 10 bases left in between. The CDR3 region is CSAKDTYEQYF. CDR3 DNA sequence: TGCAGTGCCAAGGACACTTACGAGCAGTACTTC.

This clone was counted between two and nine times. The chain couples TRBV7-9 to TRBJ2-5, with D possibly TRBD2 on 6 matching bases. CDR3 size: 15 residues. Germline V gene lookup returns CDR1 SEHNR and CDR2 FQNEAQ (reference sequence). V lost 2 bases, J lost 2 bases, and 12 bases lay in between. CDR3 nucleotides: TGTGCCAGCAGCTTACCGGCTAGCGTACAAGAGACCCAGTACTTC. This gives the protein CASSLPASVQETQYF.

The gene calls are TRBV4-1 and TRBJ2-1, with 10 bases fitting TRBD2. This CDR3 is 15 amino acids long. Trimming at V came to 0 bases and at J to 7 bases, leaving 3 bases not matched to a gene. Germline V gives CDR1 MGHRA, CDR2 YSYEKL. Here the CDR3 reads CASSQDPSGRNEQFF. In nucleotides, the CDR3 is TGCGCCAGCAGCCAAGATCCTAGCGGGAGAAATGAGCAGTTCTTC.

The V and J genes are TRBV29-1 and TRBJ2-7; 9 positions agree with TRBD1. The CDR3 length is 12 residues. Germline lookup yields CDR1 SQVTM and CDR2 ANQGSEA. Losses at the gene ends were 3 bases for V and 6 bases for J; bases not matched to a gene: 3. CDR3 amino acids: CSVEGQGGEQYF. CDR3 nucleotide sequence: TGCAGCGTTGAGGGACAGGGTGGCGAGCAGTACTTC.

The chain combines TRBV19 with TRBJ1-4, with D perhaps TRBD1 (6 bases). Germline CDR1 LNHDA, CDR2 SQIVND (reference sequence). There are 12 residues in the CDR3. The V end was cut by 8 bases, the J end by 6 bases, with 10 bases between. The CDR3, as DNA: TGTGCCAGTGAGGGGGTAGATGAAAAACTGTTTTTT. As protein: CASEGVDEKLFF.

This clone was seen a few times. The chain has TRBV27 and TRBJ2-5, with D possibly being TRBD2 (6 bases). CDR3 length equals 12 residues. Germline CDR1 and CDR2: MNHEY and SMNVEV (reference sequence). The ends were cut back, 5 bases at V and 5 bases at J, with 9 bases in the middle. DNA of the CDR3: TGTGCCAGCAGTATTGCGGGGGAGACCCAGTACTTC. Translation: CASSIAGETQYF.

The V gene is TRBV28, the J gene TRBJ2-5; a weak D match, TRBD2 (9 bases). V shed 7 bases and J shed 2 bases, with 17 bases lying between them. The CDR3 length is 15 residues. Germline assignment: CDR1 MDHEN and CDR2 SYDVKM. The CDR3 bases are TGTGCCAGCATTCTAGCGGGACAGGCGCAAGAGACCCAGTACTTC. Protein: CASILAGQAQETQYF.

The CDR3 DNA follows: TGTGCCAGCAGCCTCGGACAGGGTCCCCGGGAGCTGTTTTTT. This codes for CASSLGQGPRELFF. The V gene is TRBV7-3, the J gene TRBJ2-2; 8 nucleotides line up with TRBD1. V lost 5 bases and J lost 9; bases outside the gene matches: 8. This CDR3 is 14 amino acids long. Germline CDR1 and CDR2: SGHTA and FQGTGA.

This chain uses TRBV5-4 with TRBJ2-1, with a possible D match to TRBD2 (6 bases). Germline lookup yields CDR1 SGHNT and CDR2 YYREEE (reference sequence). The V gene lost 0 bases and the J gene lost 3 bases, with 13 bases spanning the gap. The CDR3 is 16 residues long. Here the CDR3 reads CASSLEAGSGYNEQFF. The CDR3 nucleotides read TGTGCCAGCAGCTTGGAGGCCGGGAGTGGCTACAATGAGCAGTTCTTC.

This clone was detected only a few times. The chain has TRBV29-1 and TRBJ2-1; possibly TRBD2 for D (6 bases). The CDR3 runs to 13 residues. Germline loops: CDR1 SQVTM, CDR2 ANQGSEA. Trimming stripped 5 bases from V and 3 bases from J, with 11 bases between. CDR3 residues: CSVTPSDYNEQFF. In DNA, the CDR3 is TGCAGCGTTACGCCTAGCGACTACAATGAGCAGTTCTTC.

This chain uses TRBV28 with TRBJ1-5; no firm D call. The CDR3 is 15 amino acids. Germline-derived CDR1 and CDR2 are MDHEN and SYDVKM. Trimming shortened V by 3 bases and J by 2 bases, and 11 bases separated the two germline ends. The CDR3: CASSFVGGGNQPQHF. CDR3 coding DNA: TGTGCCAGCAGTTTCGTGGGTGGCGGCAATCAGCCCCAGCATTTT.

The rearrangement links TRBV21-1 to TRBJ2-7; the D call of TRBD1 is as the table states it, not checked on the DNA. TRBV21-1 is described as a pseudogene. This CDR3 spans 14 amino acids. Written as DNA, the CDR3 is TGTGCCAGCAGCCTGCAGGGCCACTCCTACGAGCAGTACTTC. This encodes CASSLQGHSYEQYF.

This clone was seen a handful of times. The identical CDR3 is also encoded by other nucleotide sequences in the sample. The chain links TRBV9 to TRBJ1-2, with D tentatively TRBD1 (6 bases). The germline V gene encodes CDR1 SGDLS and CDR2 YYNGEE. Trimming stripped 3 bases from V and 3 bases from J, with 9 bases between. The CDR3 covers 13 residues. This CDR3 reads CASSDREDYGYTF. DNA for the CDR3: TGTGCCAGCAGCGACAGGGAGGACTATGGCTACACCTTC.

The V gene is TRBV7-9, the J gene TRBJ2-7; 7 bases map to TRBD1. This CDR3 is built from 12 residues. The V gene end was trimmed by 5 bases and the J gene end by 10 bases; junction bases not matched to a gene: 8. Germline-derived CDR1 and CDR2 are SEHNR and FQNEAQ (reference sequence). The CDR3 DNA sequence: TGTGCCAGCAGCCCGCGGACAGGAATACAGTACTTC. It yields the protein CASSPRTGIQYF.

The chain employs TRBV30 and TRBJ2-5; D is uncertain. Near its end, the DNA agrees better with TRBJ2-7, so the J call may be wrong. The CDR3 runs to 13 residues. Germline CDR1 GTSNPN, CDR2 SVGIG (reference sequence). The chain's CDR3 is CAWSVYPTYEQYF. DNA of the CDR3: TGTGCCTGGAGTGTATACCCCACCTACGAGCAGTACTTC.